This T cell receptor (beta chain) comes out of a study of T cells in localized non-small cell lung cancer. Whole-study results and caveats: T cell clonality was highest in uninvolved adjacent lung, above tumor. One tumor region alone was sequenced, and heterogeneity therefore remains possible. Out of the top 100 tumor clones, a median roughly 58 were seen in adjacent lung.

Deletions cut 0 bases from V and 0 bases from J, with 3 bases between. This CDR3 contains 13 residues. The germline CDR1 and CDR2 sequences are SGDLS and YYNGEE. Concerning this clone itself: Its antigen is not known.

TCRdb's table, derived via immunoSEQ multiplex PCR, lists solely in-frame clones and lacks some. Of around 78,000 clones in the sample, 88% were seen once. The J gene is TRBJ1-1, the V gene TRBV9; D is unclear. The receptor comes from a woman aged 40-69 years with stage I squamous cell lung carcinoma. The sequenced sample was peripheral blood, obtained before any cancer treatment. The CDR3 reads CASSVEMNTEAFF. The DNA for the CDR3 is TGTGCCAGCAGCGTAGAAATGAACACTGAAGCTTTCTTT.